Listed here are 8 T cell receptor beta chains from one sample, sequenced in a study of blood T cell repertoires in COVID-19. The protocol was immunoSEQ multiplex PCR, while the TCRdb copy is restricted to in-frame clones and leaves out a portion. The sample includes about 250,000 clones, roughly 89% seen only once; the top ten take around 3%. The sample was peripheral blood. Every receptor here comes from a woman aged 25-40 years with active or convalescent COVID-19.

The chain employs TRBV10-3 and TRBJ2-3; TRBD2 matches at 8 bases. The CDR3 runs 16 residues. V lost 3 bases to trimming and J lost 2 bases; unmatched junction nucleotides: 7. The germline V gene encodes CDR1 ENHRY and CDR2 SYGVKD. As DNA, the CDR3 is TGTGCCATCAGTGAAGCGGGGGCGAAACTCACAGATACGCAGTATTTT. Encoded protein: CAISEAGAKLTDTQYF.

The chain carries TRBV27 and TRBJ1-1, with 7 bases aligning to TRBD1. The germline gives CDR1 MNHEY, CDR2 SMNVEV (reference sequence). Germline trimming cut 6 bases from V and 4 bases from J; bases unmatched to any gene: 20. The CDR3 is 18 amino acids. The CDR3 protein is CASRKSGTERQLGTEAFF. The CDR3 DNA reads TGTGCCAGCAGGAAATCCGGGACAGAGCGCCAGTTGGGCACTGAAGCTTTCTTT.

CDR3 DNA sequence: TGTGCCAGCAGCTTCGGCATAGGGGACTACGAGCAGTACTTC. This translates into CASSFGIGDYEQYF. The chain uses TRBV5-6 and TRBJ2-7; TRBD1 might be the D (5 bases). This CDR3 is built from 14 residues. Germline CDR1 SGHDT, CDR2 YYEEEE. Trimming took off 2 bases at V and 3 bases at J, with 12 bases between the two ends.

This clone has a single count. The rearrangement joins TRBV5-4 to TRBJ2-6; a weak D match, TRBD1 (5 bases). This CDR3 is built from 15 residues. The V gene lost 4 bases and the J gene lost 1 base, with 9 bases spanning the gap. CDR1 and CDR2 from the germline V gene are SGHNT and YYREEE (reference sequence). The chain's CDR3 is CASSAPGSGANVLTF. As DNA, the CDR3 is TGTGCCAGCAGCGCCCCAGGGTCTGGGGCCAACGTCCTGACTTTC.

V is TRBV19 and J is TRBJ1-5; no clear D gene. Per the germline V gene, CDR1 is LNHDA and CDR2 is SQIVND (reference sequence). V gave up 5 bases and J gave up 1 base, with 12 bases separating them. The CDR3 loop spans 15 amino acids. As DNA, the CDR3 is TGTGCCAGTAGTGTCATCTACGGGAGCAATCAGCCCCAGCATTTT. This codes for CASSVIYGSNQPQHF.

The rearrangement links TRBV6-6 to TRBJ2-7, with 13 bases matching TRBD2. V lost 7 bases to trimming and J lost 3 bases; unmatched junction nucleotides: 15. Germline CDR1 and CDR2: MNHNY and SVGAGI (reference sequence). The CDR3 contains 18 residues. CDR3 sequence: CASTRSLAGGSKFYEQYF. The CDR3, as DNA: TGTGCCAGCACTCGCTCACTAGCGGGGGGGTCAAAATTCTACGAGCAGTACTTC.

The J gene is TRBJ1-2, the V gene TRBV2; 7 bases fit TRBD1. The junction had 6 bases not matched to a gene; V was cut back by 3 bases and J by 5 bases. The CDR3 has 14 amino acids. The germline V gene encodes CDR1 SNHLY and CDR2 FYNNEI. The CDR3 DNA reads TGTGCCAGCAGTGATGGGGGACAGATTTATGGCTACACCTTC. It codes for CASSDGGQIYGYTF.

This clone was counted a single time. The chain has TRBV7-2 and TRBJ1-2, with TRBD1 identical over 7 bases. The germline CDR1 and CDR2 sequences are SGHTA and FQGNSA. V shed 2 bases, J shed 3 bases, and the junction held 3 bases outside the gene matches. CDR3 length: 14 amino acids. For the CDR3, the DNA is TGTGCCAGCAGCTTACCGGGACAGCACTATGGCTACACCTTC. Protein: CASSLPGQHYGYTF.